This TCR beta chain was identified during a study of molecular identifiers for immune sequencing clone quantification listed by TCRdb under 2018. Study-wide context: For a replicate experiment, the RNA from either approximately 20,000 or 100,000 naive CD8 T cells was divided into five aliquots, and four of those aliquots went on to sequencing. CD8 T cells were used in a methods study to benchmark molecular-identifier clustering-based TCR repertoire sequencing (MIDCIRS) and TCR RNA copy counting.

About this clonotype: What antigen it recognizes has not been identified. Per-base qualities were not stored, and no clone one base away is much larger.

V is trimmed back by 2 bases and J by 4 bases, and the junction contains 6 bases that no gene match accounts for. Counted from cysteine to phenylalanine, this CDR3 has 15 amino acids. The read is trimmed to its CDR3 DNA, 45 bases read in frame from base 1. The germline V gene (reference sequence) provides CDR1 LGHDT and CDR2 YNNKEL. Libraries of naive CD8 T cells were generated from about 19,000 to 1,100,000 sorted cells, with 10%, 30% or 50% of the purified RNA used. On a BD FACSAria II, naive CD8 T cells were FACS-sorted as CD8+CD4-CCR7+CD45RA+ and collected into RLT Plus buffer. To test detection sensitivity, Jurkat RNA equal to around 10 TCR copies was added to samples of roughly 19,000-1,100,000 naive CD8 T cells. Enrichment of CD8 T cells was performed with RosetteSep CD8+ T Cell Enrichment Cocktail and Ficoll-Paque, after which ACK red cell lysis was carried out. What the research found in general, with its limitations: Naive libraries contained spiked-in Jurkat TCR RNA (approximately ten copies' worth), which is not part of the donor repertoire. In CMV-specific effector cells, clones with more than 20 RNA copies accounted for over 99% of molecules, whereas in naive cells such clones accounted for under 1%. Highly expanded clone sizes could be underestimated because identical TCR molecules may share a barcode. When barcode sub-clustering was not used, chimeric consensus sequences inflated TCR diversity, with chimeras reaching as high as 47%. Modeling gave about three recovered TCR RNA copies per cell versus approximately 9 by digital PCR, implying approximately 30% capture efficiency. Even against a background of around 900,000 naive CD8 T cells, spiked-in Jurkat TCR RNA amounting to a single cell's worth was reported to be detectable.

The library relied on PCR. Sequencer: Illumina HiSeq 4000. Bulk TCR libraries were made following a previously described method, with the TCR primers given in Table S5. Total RNA was purified with the Qiagen AllPrep DNA/RNA kit. Before analysis, reads from multiple sequencing runs of one library were combined. In the original analysis: Only reads with exact TCR constant sequence were kept, trimmed to 150 nt, and grouped by their 12-nt molecular barcodes. Reads inside each barcode group were sub-clustered using a 15% Levenshtein threshold, and a quality-weighted consensus sequence was constructed for each RNA molecule. Non-functional sequences were removed, as were lower-count sequences one edit away from another. Based on fitting two negative binomial distributions, any barcode sub-cluster with under 20% of the maximum read count was discarded. Through fastp at Q25 and MiXCR, TCRdb rebuilt clones from the public reads, retaining in-frame beta chains. Every distinct CDR3 protein forms one entry, paired with its most common genes and DNA. TCRdb assigned the V and J calls; the authors' analysis was not used. The sample table records about 320,000 distinct CDR3 sequences; about 21% of these occur just once. The ten largest clones add up to 0.81% of the sample.

The sequenced sample consisted of naive CD8+ T cells from blood, with Jurkat cell RNA spiked in. Explained via the paper, the cell subset or site label denotes: FACS-sorted CD8+CD4-CCR7+CD45RA+ naive T cells. The origin of this receptor is a human donor in good health. Some libraries in this study had Jurkat cell RNA spiked in. The chain links TRBV3-1 with TRBJ2-7; the junction holds 9 bases that match TRBD1. The DNA sequence is given as TGTGCCAGCAGCCAATTCACAGGGGGCTTGTACGAGCAGTACTTC. The translation is CASSQFTGGLYEQYF.